This T cell receptor (beta chain) came from a study of shared T cell receptors in the human thymus. The CDR3 spans 13 residues. CDR1 MNHEY and CDR2 SVGAGI come from the germline V gene. Germline trimming cut 7 bases from V and 5 bases from J; bases unmatched to any gene: 7. Measured with immunoSEQ multiplex PCR; TCRdb has only the in-frame clones, and not every one. The sample carries 700,000 or so clones, around 85% recorded once. These data also featured in a second study, about human thymus T cells. That paper adds: The related literature has documented a marked overlap of thymic repertoires among unrelated individuals.

Source material: thymocytes. The receptor's source is a girl less than two years old with a congenital heart defect. This chain uses TRBV6-5 with TRBJ1-2; TRBD1 matches at 7 bases. This CDR3 reads CASTTGAGYGYTF. The DNA for the CDR3 is TGTGCCAGCACTACAGGGGCGGGGTATGGCTACACCTTC.